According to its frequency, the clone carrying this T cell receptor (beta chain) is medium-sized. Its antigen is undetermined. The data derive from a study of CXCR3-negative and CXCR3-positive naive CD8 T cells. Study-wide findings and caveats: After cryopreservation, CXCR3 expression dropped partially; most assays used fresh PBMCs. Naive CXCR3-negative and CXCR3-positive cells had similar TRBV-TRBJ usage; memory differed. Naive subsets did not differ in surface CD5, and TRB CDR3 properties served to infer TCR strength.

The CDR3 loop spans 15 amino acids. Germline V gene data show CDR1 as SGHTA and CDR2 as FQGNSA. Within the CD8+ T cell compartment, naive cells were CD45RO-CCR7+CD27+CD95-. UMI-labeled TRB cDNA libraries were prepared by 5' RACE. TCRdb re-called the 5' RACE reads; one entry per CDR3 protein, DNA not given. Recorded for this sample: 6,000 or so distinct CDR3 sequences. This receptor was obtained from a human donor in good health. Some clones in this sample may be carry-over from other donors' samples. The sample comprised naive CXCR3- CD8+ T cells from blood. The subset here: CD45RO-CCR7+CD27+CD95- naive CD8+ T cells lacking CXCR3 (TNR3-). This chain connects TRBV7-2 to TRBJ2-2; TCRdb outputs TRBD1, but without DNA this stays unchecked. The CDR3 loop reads CASSSLGQGTGELFF. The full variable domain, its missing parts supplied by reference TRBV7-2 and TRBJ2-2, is GAGVSQSPSNKVTEKGKDVELRCDPISGHTALYWYRQSLGQGLEFLIYFQGNSAPDKSGLPSDRFSAERTGGSVSTLTIQRTQQEDSAVYLCASSSLGQGTGELFFGEGSRLTVL.